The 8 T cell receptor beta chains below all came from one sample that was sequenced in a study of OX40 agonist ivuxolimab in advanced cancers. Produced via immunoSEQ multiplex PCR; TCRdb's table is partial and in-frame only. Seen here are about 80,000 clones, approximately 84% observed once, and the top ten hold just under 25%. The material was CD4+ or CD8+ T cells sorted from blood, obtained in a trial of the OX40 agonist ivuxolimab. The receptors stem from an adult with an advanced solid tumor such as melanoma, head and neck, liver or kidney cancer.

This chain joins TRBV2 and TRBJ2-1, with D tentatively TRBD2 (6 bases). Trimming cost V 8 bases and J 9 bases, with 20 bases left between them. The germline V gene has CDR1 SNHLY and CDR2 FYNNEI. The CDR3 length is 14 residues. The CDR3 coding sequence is TGTGCCAGCGGAAGGACTACTTCGGAGGGTGAGCAGTTCTTC. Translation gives CASGRTTSEGEQFF. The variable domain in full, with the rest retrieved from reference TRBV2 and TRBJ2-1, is EPEVTQTPSHQVTQMGQEVILRCVPISNHLYFYWYRQILGQKVEFLVSFYNNEISEKSEIFDDQFSVERPDGSNFTLKIRSTKLEDSAMYFCASGRTTSEGEQFFGPGTRLTVL.

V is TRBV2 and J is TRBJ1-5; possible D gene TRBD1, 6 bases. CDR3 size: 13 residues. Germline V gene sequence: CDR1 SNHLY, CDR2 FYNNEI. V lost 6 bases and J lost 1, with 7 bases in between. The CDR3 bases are TGTGCCAGCAGACAGGGAAGCAATCAGCCCCAGCATTTT. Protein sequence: CASRQGSNQPQHF.

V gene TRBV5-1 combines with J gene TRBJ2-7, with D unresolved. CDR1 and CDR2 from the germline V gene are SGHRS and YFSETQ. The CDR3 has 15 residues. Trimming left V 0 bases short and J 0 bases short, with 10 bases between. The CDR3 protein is CASSLEPGRSYEQYF. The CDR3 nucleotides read TGCGCCAGCAGCTTGGAGCCAGGACGCTCCTACGAGCAGTACTTC.

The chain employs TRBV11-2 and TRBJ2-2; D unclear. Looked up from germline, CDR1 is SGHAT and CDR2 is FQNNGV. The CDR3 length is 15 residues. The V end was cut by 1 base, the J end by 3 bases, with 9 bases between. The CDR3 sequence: CASSLVQPDTGELFF. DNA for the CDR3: TGTGCCAGCAGCTTAGTTCAGCCTGACACCGGGGAGCTGTTTTTT.

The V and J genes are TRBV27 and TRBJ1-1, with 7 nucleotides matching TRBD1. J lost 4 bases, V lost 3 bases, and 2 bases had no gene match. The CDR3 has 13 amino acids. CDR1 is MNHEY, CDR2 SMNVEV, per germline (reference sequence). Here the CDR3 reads CASSFWDSTEAFF. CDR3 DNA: TGTGCCAGCAGTTTTTGGGACAGCACTGAAGCTTTCTTT.

The CDR3 coding sequence is TGTGCCAGCAGGCCCCTACTGGAGAACACTGAAGCTTTCTTT. Amino acids: CASRPLLENTEAFF. The gene calls are TRBV6-1 and TRBJ1-1; D is ambiguous. CDR1 is MNHNS and CDR2 is SASEGT in the germline V gene. V lost 6 bases to trimming and J lost 1 base, with 12 bases between them. This CDR3 region has 14 residues.

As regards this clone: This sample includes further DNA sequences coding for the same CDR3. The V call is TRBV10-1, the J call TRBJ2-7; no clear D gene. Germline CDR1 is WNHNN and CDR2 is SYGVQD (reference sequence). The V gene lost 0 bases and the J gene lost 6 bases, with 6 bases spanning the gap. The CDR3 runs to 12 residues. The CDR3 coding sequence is TGCGCCAGCAGTGAGTCGTACCTCGAGCAGTACTTC. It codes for CASSESYLEQYF.

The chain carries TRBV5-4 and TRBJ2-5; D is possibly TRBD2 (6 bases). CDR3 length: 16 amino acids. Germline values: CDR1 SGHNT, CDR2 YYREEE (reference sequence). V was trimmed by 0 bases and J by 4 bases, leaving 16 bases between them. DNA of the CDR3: TGTGCCAGCAGCTTGGGACGGGGAGGCACCTCAGAGACCCAGTACTTC. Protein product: CASSLGRGGTSETQYF.